The 3 T cell receptor beta chains below all came from one sample that was sequenced in a study of shared clonotypes between healthy human individuals (dated by TCRdb to the early 2020s). To prepare the library, the immunoSEQ multiplex PCR assay was applied. The source is immuneACCESS, and TCRdb retained only in-frame sequences with V and J called. Part of the clones is not carried over; for the studies checked, unresolved V genes explain less than half of this, and the remainder is unexplained. Here the sample has around 2.1 million clones; 85% to 95% occur a single time. Under 2% of the sample comes from the top ten. CD8 naive samples were CD45RO-negative cells positively selected for CCR7, giving a CD45RA+CCR7+ population that excluded TemRA cells. The sequenced sample was naive CD8+ T cells from PBMCs. What the cell subset or site label conveys for this sample: CD45RA+CCR7+. The receptors were sampled from a man aged 18 to 35 in good health. Some clones in this sample may be carry-over from other donors' samples.

This clone has more than one count but fewer than ten. This chain links TRBV28 with TRBJ1-1, with a possible D match to TRBD1 (5 bases). In germline, CDR1 is MDHEN, CDR2 SYDVKM. V was shortened by 2 bases and J by 6 bases, with 10 bases between the two germline ends. The CDR3 extends over 13 amino acids. The CDR3 DNA is TGTGCCAGCAGTTTAACCCAGGGCTCTGAAGCTTTCTTT. It specifies CASSLTQGSEAFF.

For the CDR3, the DNA is TGTGCCAGCAGCCTGGGGAAGAACACTGAAGCTTTCTTT. This gives the protein CASSLGKNTEAFF. The chain joins TRBV6-5 to TRBJ1-1; the D is unclear. V was cut by 6 bases and J by 1 base, with 9 bases left in between. CDR1 and CDR2 from the germline V gene are MNHEY and SVGAGI. CDR3 length: 13 residues.

The chain combines TRBV11-2 with TRBJ1-4; 8 nucleotides match TRBD1. Germline-derived CDR1 and CDR2 are SGHAT and FQNNGV. The length of the CDR3 is 15 residues. The V gene end was trimmed by 5 bases and the J gene end by 6 bases; junction bases not matched to a gene: 8. The CDR3 sequence is CASSGRQGSHEKLFF. The CDR3 region has the DNA TGTGCCAGCAGCGGCCGACAGGGGAGTCATGAAAAACTGTTTTTT.